These 26 T cell receptor beta chains share one sample of origin, sequenced in a study of cytomegalovirus exposure and HLA in healthy donors (dated by TCRdb to about 2017). Preparation of the library involved the immunoSEQ multiplex PCR assay. For the multiplex PCR, a mixture combining 60 forward primers for TCR Vbeta segments and 13 reverse primers for TCR Jbeta segments was used. Here the immuneACCESS table is served through TCRdb, limited to in-frame sequences with V and J called. Missing clones are a known gap in these copies; in checked studies unresolved V genes cover under half, and the rest lacks a known reason. The sample profile shows about 80,000 clones; 60% to 80% of them were found once. The ten largest make up roughly 25% of the sample. Specimen: PBMCs. The source of these receptors is a woman in her forties or fifties in good health and CMV-seropositive.

The chain uses TRBV19 and TRBJ1-5; D perhaps matches TRBD1 (5 bases). Per germline, CDR1 LNHDA and CDR2 SQIVND (reference sequence). Trimming left V 9 bases short and J 1 base short, with 10 bases between. This CDR3 is 13 amino acids long. CDR3 in DNA: TGTGCCAGCGGACATCTGAGCAATCAGCCCCAGCATTTT. Its translation is CASGHLSNQPQHF.

This clone was found once. The V gene is TRBV9, the J gene TRBJ1-1; 8 nucleotides match TRBD1. The CDR3 extends over 16 amino acids. In germline, CDR1 is SGDLS, CDR2 YYNGEE. J gave up 4 bases and V 3 bases, and 11 bases lay outside the gene matches. The CDR3 is CASSARTGRGVTEAFF. The CDR3 DNA is TGTGCCAGCAGCGCCCGGACAGGGAGGGGGGTCACTGAAGCTTTCTTT.

V is TRBV7-9 and J is TRBJ1-4; TRBD1 agrees at 9 bases. Trimming at V came to 6 bases and at J to 8 bases, leaving 7 bases not matched to a gene. The germline gives CDR1 SEHNR, CDR2 FQNEAQ (reference sequence). The CDR3 contains 14 residues. CDR3 amino acids: CASSPGTGQEKLFF. The CDR3 coding sequence is TGTGCCAGCAGTCCCGGGACAGGGCAGGAAAAACTGTTTTTT.

CDR3 DNA sequence: TGTGCCACCAGCAGGGGGGGACTAGCGGCTTCCTACGAGCAGTACGTC. This sequence encodes CATSRGGLAASYEQYV. The gene calls are TRBV15 and TRBJ2-7; 11 bases align to TRBD2. The CDR3 contains 16 residues. The germline V gene has CDR1 LNHNV and CDR2 YYDKDF (reference sequence). V lost 3 bases to trimming and J lost 1 base; unmatched junction nucleotides: 5.

In its sample, this clone was seen once. The rearrangement uses TRBV14 and TRBJ2-1, with a tentative D call TRBD1 (5 bases). The V gene's germline CDR1 is SGHDN and CDR2 FVKESK. The CDR3 is 12 residues long. V gave up 10 bases and J gave up 6 bases, with 13 bases separating them. CDR3: CANLDTSNEQFF. CDR3 coding DNA: TGTGCCAACTTGGACACGAGCAATGAGCAGTTCTTC.

V usage is TRBV5-1 and J usage is TRBJ1-3; D unresolved. Germline-derived CDR1 and CDR2 are SGHRS and YFSETQ. Trimming cost V 5 bases and J 4 bases, with 10 bases left between them. The CDR3 is 13 residues long. Here the CDR3 reads CASRAMGGNTIYF. CDR3 nucleotide sequence: TGCGCCAGCAGGGCAATGGGCGGAAACACCATATATTTT.

This clone appeared a single time. The V call is TRBV12-5, the J call TRBJ1-2; no clear D. CDR3 size: 13 residues. Germline V gene sequence: CDR1 LGHNT, CDR2 FRNRAP. Trimming pared 5 bases from V and 8 bases from J, leaving 15 bases between. DNA for the CDR3: TGTGCTAGTGGTCCAACAAGGATGGGCGGCTACACCTTC. Translated: CASGPTRMGGYTF.

The genes are TRBV5-1 and TRBJ2-3; 7 positions match TRBD2. Germline V gives CDR1 SGHRS, CDR2 YFSETQ. The CDR3 spans 15 residues. V shed 2 bases and J 0 bases; nucleotides not matched to a gene: 3. In DNA, the CDR3 is TGCGCCAGCAGCTTCAGCGGGGTGAGCACAGATACGCAGTATTTT. Its translation: CASSFSGVSTDTQYF.

This clone came up a few times. The gene calls are TRBV5-4 and TRBJ1-2, with no clear D. The CDR3 spans 17 residues. Trimming shortened V by 0 bases and J by 8 bases, and 23 bases separated the two germline ends. CDR1 and CDR2 (germline): SGHNT, YYREEE (reference sequence). This CDR3 is CASSLAWYLIKKRGYTF. For the CDR3, the DNA is TGTGCCAGCAGCTTGGCGTGGTACCTAATCAAGAAACGGGGCTACACCTTC.

The chain is built from TRBV12-1 and TRBJ2-1; the D call of TRBD2 is as the table states it, not checked on the DNA. TRBV12-1 is annotated as a pseudogene. The CDR3 contains 14 residues. CDR3 bases: TGTGCCAGCAGCGAAACAGCGGGGGGCGATGAGCAGTTCTTC. This codes for CASSETAGGDEQFF.

The rearrangement uses TRBV14 and TRBJ2-5, with D unresolved. The germline CDR1 and CDR2 sequences are SGHDN and FVKESK. The CDR3 has 14 residues. The V and J ends lost 1 base and 1 base respectively, with 7 bases between them. CDR3 in DNA: TGTGCCAGCAGCCAAGTAGCCTCCCAAGAGACCCAGTACTTC. It encodes CASSQVASQETQYF.

The chain has TRBV18 and TRBJ1-1; D gene uncertain. This CDR3 is 17 amino acids long. V lost 2 bases, J lost 1 base, and 17 bases lay in between. The germline V gene encodes CDR1 KGHSH and CDR2 LQKENI. The CDR3 DNA follows: TGTGCCAGCTCACCAACCGGCTCAAGACAAGGGAACACTGAAGCTTTCTTT. Its protein product is CASSPTGSRQGNTEAFF.

The chain combines TRBV5-1 with TRBJ2-2, with TRBD2 matching 12 bases. V was clipped by 6 bases and J by 5 bases; unmatched bases: 20. Germline CDR1 reads SGHRS; CDR2 reads YFSETQ. The CDR3 is 20 residues long. CDR3 nucleotide sequence: TGCGCCAGCACTAAGGTTCCACTAGCGGGGGGCCCTCGGGGGACCGGGGAGCTGTTTTTT. It is translated as CASTKVPLAGGPRGTGELFF.

The chain joins TRBV19 to TRBJ2-5, with 11 positions matching TRBD2. The CDR3 sequence is 18 residues long. After removal of 3 bases from V and 0 bases from J, the junction contained 9 bases not matched to a gene. CDR1 and CDR2 (germline): LNHDA, SQIVND (reference sequence). In DNA, the CDR3 is TGTGCCAGTAGTATTAGGGCTAGCGGGAGGAAGTACCAAGAGACCCAGTACTTC. This gives the protein CASSIRASGRKYQETQYF.

The rearrangement joins TRBV10-3 to TRBJ1-2; 8 positions agree with TRBD1. The ends lost 2 bases at V and 5 bases at J; junction bases unmatched: 4. The CDR3 totals 14 residues. The germline V gene has CDR1 ENHRY and CDR2 SYGVKD. In nucleotides, the CDR3 is TGTGCCATCAGTGAGCCCGACAGGGGTTATGGCTACACCTTC. It encodes CAISEPDRGYGYTF.

This chain uses TRBV11-3 with TRBJ1-5; 10 bases map to TRBD1. V lost 5 bases to trimming and J lost 6 bases; unmatched junction nucleotides: 7. The germline V gene has CDR1 SGHNT and CDR2 YENEEA. The CDR3 extends over 15 amino acids. CDR3 coding DNA: TGTGCCAGCAGCGACGGGACAGGGGCCGGTCAGCCCCAGCATTTT. Its protein product is CASSDGTGAGQPQHF.

The chain is built from TRBV5-4 and TRBJ1-1; D is ambiguous. There are 11 residues in the CDR3. In germline, CDR1 is SGHNT, CDR2 YYREEE (reference sequence). Trimming took off 0 bases at V and 6 bases at J, with 3 bases between the two ends. Here the CDR3 DNA reads TGTGCCAGCAGCTTGGCCTCTGAAGCTTTCTTT. Encoded protein: CASSLASEAFF. Complete variable domain (other parts from reference TRBV5-4 and TRBJ1-1): ETGVTQSPTHLIKTRGQQVTLRCSSQSGHNTVSWYQQALGQGPQFIFQYYREEENGRGNFPPRFSGLQFPNYSSELNVNALELDDSALYLCASSLASEAFFGQGTRLTVV.

The rearrangement links TRBV2 to TRBJ2-7; 12 bases match TRBD2. This CDR3 spans 14 amino acids. Trimming cost V 3 bases and J 6 bases; bases outside gene matches: 3. CDR1 and CDR2 (germline): SNHLY, FYNNEI. The CDR3 loop reads CASSDPSGRVEQYV. CDR3 nucleotide sequence: TGTGCCAGCAGTGACCCTAGCGGGAGGGTCGAGCAGTACGTC.

This chain connects TRBV7-2 to TRBJ2-7; 12 bases agree with TRBD2. Trimming took 5 bases from V and 3 from J; bases not matched to a gene: 5. Germline-derived CDR1 and CDR2 are SGHTA and FQGNSA. The CDR3 has 15 residues. The CDR3 DNA reads as TGTGCCAGCAGCCTACAGGGACTAGCGGGCTACGAGCAGTACGTC. It encodes CASSLQGLAGYEQYV.

The V and J genes are TRBV15 and TRBJ2-3, with a possible D match to TRBD2 (5 bases). Trimming left V 3 bases short and J 1 base short, with 17 bases between. Germline CDR1 LNHNV, CDR2 YYDKDF (reference sequence). The CDR3 spans 17 residues. The CDR3 spells CATSSLKRLAGTDTQYF. The CDR3, as DNA: TGTGCCACCAGCAGTTTAAAGCGCCTAGCCGGCACAGATACGCAGTATTTT.

The chain combines TRBV7-9 with TRBJ2-1; the D gene is possibly TRBD2 (6 bases). The CDR3 length is 16 residues. The V gene's germline CDR1 is SEHNR and CDR2 FQNEAQ (reference sequence). V lost 0 bases, J lost 12 bases, and 21 bases lay in between. In DNA, the CDR3 is TGTGCCAGCAGCTTAGCGCGGGGAGTAGCGGAGGTTGGGCAGTTCTTC. This translates into CASSLARGVAEVGQFF.

The rearrangement joins TRBV6-6 to TRBJ1-1; no clear D gene. V dropped 2 bases and J dropped 4 bases, with 11 bases sitting between them. The CDR3 is made up of 14 amino acids. Germline assignment: CDR1 MNHNY and CDR2 SVGAGI (reference sequence). This CDR3 reads CASSYGEEGTEAFF. The CDR3, as DNA: TGTGCCAGCAGTTACGGGGAGGAGGGCACTGAAGCTTTCTTT.

The V and J genes are TRBV9 and TRBJ1-1; weak D call: TRBD1 (5 bases). Between the trimmed V and J ends, which lost 1 base and 0 bases, there was a span of 7 bases. Germline CDR1 SGDLS, CDR2 YYNGEE. The CDR3 covers 14 residues. The CDR3 loop reads CASSVQGVNTEAFF. As DNA, the CDR3 is TGTGCCAGCAGCGTACAAGGGGTGAACACTGAAGCTTTCTTT.

The chain combines TRBV7-9 with TRBJ1-6, with D perhaps TRBD1 (6 bases). Germline V gives CDR1 SEHNR, CDR2 FQNEAQ (reference sequence). V lost 3 bases and J 10 bases, leaving 13 bases between the germline ends. The CDR3 totals 14 residues. CDR3 region: CASSFVQGGSPLHF. The CDR3 bases are TGTGCCAGCAGCTTCGTACAGGGTGGCTCACCCCTCCACTTT.

The chain is built from TRBV29-1 and TRBJ2-2; possibly TRBD1 for D (6 bases). Germline CDR1 reads SQVTM; CDR2 reads ANQGSEA. V dropped 3 bases and J dropped 1 base, with 6 bases sitting between them. CDR3 length: 13 residues. The DNA for the CDR3 is TGCAGCGTTGAGACAGGGAACACCGGGGAGCTGTTTTTT. Its protein is CSVETGNTGELFF.

Comment on this clone: The DNA is omitted, as the CDR3 cannot be located on it reliably, and the CDR3 follows TCRdb's listing. This chain uses TRBV5-5 with TRBJ2-7; the DNA was not compared with TRBD1, the D call given in the table. CDR1 is SGHKS and CDR2 is YYEKEE in the germline V gene (reference sequence). The CDR3 comprises 14 residues, both ends counted. The CDR3: CASSLVGQGALGNV.